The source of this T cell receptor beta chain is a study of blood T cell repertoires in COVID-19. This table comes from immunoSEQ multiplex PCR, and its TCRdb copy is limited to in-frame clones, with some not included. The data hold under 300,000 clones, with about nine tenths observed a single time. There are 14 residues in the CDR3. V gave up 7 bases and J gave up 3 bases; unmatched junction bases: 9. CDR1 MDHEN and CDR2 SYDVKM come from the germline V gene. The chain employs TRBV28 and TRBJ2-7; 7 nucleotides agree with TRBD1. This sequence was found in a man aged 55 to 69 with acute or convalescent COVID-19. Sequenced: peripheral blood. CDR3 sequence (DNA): TGTGCCAGCACCCCAGGGGGACATCACTACGAGCAGTACTTC. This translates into CASTPGGHHYEQYF. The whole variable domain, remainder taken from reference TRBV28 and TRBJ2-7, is DVKVTQSSRYLVKRTGEKVFLECVQDMDHENMFWYRQDPGLGLRLIYFSYDVKMKEKGDIPEGYSVSREKKERFSLILESASTNQTSMYLCASTPGGHHYEQYFGPGTRLTVT.